This TCR beta chain was sequenced for a study of blood T cell repertoires in COVID-19. Patients in Seattle were enrolled during active infection, then followed longitudinally. In the original processing: Amplification of reference gene primers was used by the study to estimate nucleated cell counts. The repertoire was sequenced with immunoSEQ multiplex PCR; TCRdb's copy has only in-frame clones and lacks some. The DNA was the basis for D and trimming; V, J and clone size are from that table. The table has about 180,000 clones, approximately 78% seen once. The CDR3 consists of 15 residues. V gave up 4 bases and J gave up 4 bases; unmatched junction bases: 6. CDR1 is MRHNA and CDR2 is SNTAGT in the germline V gene.

This rearrangement joins TRBV6-4 to TRBJ2-5; 10 nucleotides line up with TRBD2. This TCR derives from a woman aged 80 or older with COVID-19, enrolled during active disease. The material sequenced was peripheral blood. The CDR3 nucleotides are TGTGCCAGCAGTGCACAAGCGGGGGGGGCAGAGACCCAGTACTTC. Protein sequence: CASSAQAGGAETQYF.